This TCR beta chain emerged from a study of T cell changes during pregnancy in multiple sclerosis. J was trimmed by 4 bases and V by 0 bases; bases with no gene match: 2. CDR1 SGHTA and CDR2 FQGNSA come from the germline V gene. This CDR3 contains 15 residues. Profiling relied on immunoSEQ multiplex PCR, and the TCRdb table lists in-frame clones only, not all of them. The sample includes 20,000 to 30,000 clones, roughly 91% of them seen just once. This chain uses TRBV7-2 with TRBJ2-1, with 8 bases fitting TRBD2. The receptor comes from a female donor in good health, enrolled as a control in a pregnancy study. This sample comprised CD4+ T cells from peripheral blood mononuclear cells, obtained in the first trimester of pregnancy. The CDR3 nucleotides are TGTGCCAGCAGCTTAGCTAGCGGGATTTACAATGAGCAGTTCTTC. It translates to CASSLASGIYNEQFF.